The T cell receptor (beta chain) under discussion was sequenced for a study of cytomegalovirus exposure and HLA in healthy donors. As for the study in general: A prior study identified 117 million unique TCR beta sequences from around 180 million T cells.

Findings of the study overall: Serostatus for CMV was the only available immune exposure information. When analyzed later, a missense DCLRE1C variant was found to be linked to TCR beta V- and J-gene trimming.

Details on this clone: The antigen is not known.

13 Jbeta primers and 60 Vbeta primers were used for the PCR. Authors' methods: Approximately 11 million shared chains were among the roughly 78 million unique TCR beta chains that a later analysis counted. Repertoires were generated with immunoSEQ multiplex PCR, while TCRdb's copy carries only in-frame clones and drops some. The V and J calls and clone size come from that table; D and trimming were worked out from the DNA. The profile covers 150,000 or so clones, with roughly 80% appearing a single time and roughly 6.3% taken by the ten largest. This CDR3 spans 13 amino acids. Germline CDR1 MNHEY, CDR2 SVGAGI. V lost 2 bases to trimming and J lost 7 bases, with 9 bases between them.

This chain connects TRBV6-5 to TRBJ2-1; D perhaps matches TRBD1 (5 bases). Sequences were obtained from PBMCs. The receptor was derived from a woman between 35 and 50 years old in good health and CMV-seropositive. Here the CDR3 DNA reads TGTGCCAGCAGTTACGGGGCGGCAAATGAGCAGTTCTTC. This codes for CASSYGAANEQFF.